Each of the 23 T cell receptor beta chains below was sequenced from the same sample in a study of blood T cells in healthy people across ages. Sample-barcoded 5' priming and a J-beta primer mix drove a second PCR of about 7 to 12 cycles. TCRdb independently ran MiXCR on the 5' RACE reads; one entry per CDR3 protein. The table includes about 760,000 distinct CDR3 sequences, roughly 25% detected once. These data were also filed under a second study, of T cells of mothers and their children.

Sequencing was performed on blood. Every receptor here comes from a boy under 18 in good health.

CDR3 sequence: CASSLESGSAYEQYF. The CDR3 nucleotides are TGCGCCAGCAGCTTGGAGTCGGGGTCCGCCTACGAGCAGTACTTC. This chain uses TRBV5-1 with TRBJ2-7; weak D call: TRBD2 (5 bases). Trimming removed 0 bases at V and 2 bases at J, with 12 bases between. CDR1 and CDR2 from the germline V gene are SGHRS and YFSETQ. This CDR3 contains 15 residues.

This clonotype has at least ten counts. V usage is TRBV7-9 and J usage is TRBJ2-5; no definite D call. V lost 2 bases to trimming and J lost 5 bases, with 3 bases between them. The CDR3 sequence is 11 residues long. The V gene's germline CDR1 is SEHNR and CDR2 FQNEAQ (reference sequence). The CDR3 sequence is CASSLYETQYF. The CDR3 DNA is TGTGCCAGCAGCTTATATGAGACCCAGTACTTC.

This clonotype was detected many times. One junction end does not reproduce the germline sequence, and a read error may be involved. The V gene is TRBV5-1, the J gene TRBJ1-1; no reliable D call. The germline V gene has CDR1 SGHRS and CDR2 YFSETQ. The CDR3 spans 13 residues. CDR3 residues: CASSLGWNTEAFF. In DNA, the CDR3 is TGTGCCAGCAGCTTAGGGTGGAACACTGAAGCTTTCTTT.

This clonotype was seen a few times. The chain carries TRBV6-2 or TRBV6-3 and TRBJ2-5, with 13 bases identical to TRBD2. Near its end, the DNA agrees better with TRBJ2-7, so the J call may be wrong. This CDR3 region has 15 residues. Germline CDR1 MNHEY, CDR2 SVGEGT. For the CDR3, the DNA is TGTGCCAGCAGTTACTCAGGACTAGCGGGAGACGAGCAGTACTTC. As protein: CASSYSGLAGDEQYF.

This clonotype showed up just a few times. CDR3 DNA: TGCGCCAGCAGCTTGGTCCGGGACCTCCGCTCTGGGGCCAACGTCCTGACTTTC. It yields the protein CASSLVRDLRSGANVLTF. The rearrangement joins TRBV5-1 to TRBJ2-6, with D perhaps matching TRBD1 or TRBD2 (5 bases each). V lost 0 bases to trimming and J lost 0 bases, with 13 bases between them. This CDR3 has 18 amino acids. Germline V gene data show CDR1 as SGHRS and CDR2 as YFSETQ.

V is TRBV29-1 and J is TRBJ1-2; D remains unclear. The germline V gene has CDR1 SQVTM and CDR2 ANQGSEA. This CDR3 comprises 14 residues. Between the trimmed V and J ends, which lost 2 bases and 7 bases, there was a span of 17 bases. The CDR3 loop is CSVEMFGSSGGYTF. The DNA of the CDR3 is TGCAGCGTTGAAATGTTTGGGAGTTCGGGTGGCTACACCTTC.

In DNA form, the CDR3 reads TGTGCCAGCTCACGGGGACAGGACGAAAAACTGTTTTTT. The encoded protein is CASSRGQDEKLFF. V usage is TRBV18 and J usage is TRBJ1-4; 8 positions agree with TRBD1. The junction had 3 bases not matched to a gene; V was cut back by 4 bases and J by 8 bases. The V gene's germline CDR1 is KGHSH and CDR2 LQKENI. The CDR3 spans 13 residues. The full variable domain, rest sourced from reference TRBV18 and TRBJ1-4, is NAGVMQNPRHLVRRRGQEARLRCSPMKGHSHVYWYRQLPEEGLKFMVYLQKENIIDESGMPKERFSAEFPKEGPSILRIQQVVRGDSAAYFCASSRGQDEKLFFGSGTQLSVL.

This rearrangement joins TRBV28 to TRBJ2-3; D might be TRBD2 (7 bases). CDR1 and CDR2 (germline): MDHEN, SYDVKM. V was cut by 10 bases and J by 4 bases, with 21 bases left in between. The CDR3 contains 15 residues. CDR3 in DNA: TGTGCCATAGGGGGGGAGGGAGCTGGCGCAGATACGCAGTATTTT. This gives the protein CAIGGEGAGADTQYF.

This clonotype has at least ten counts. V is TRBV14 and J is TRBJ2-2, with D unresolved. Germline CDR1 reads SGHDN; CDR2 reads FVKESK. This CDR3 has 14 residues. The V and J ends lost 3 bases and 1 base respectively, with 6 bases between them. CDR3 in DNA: TGTGCCAGCAGCCAGATCAGGAACACCGGGGAGCTGTTTTTT. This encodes CASSQIRNTGELFF.

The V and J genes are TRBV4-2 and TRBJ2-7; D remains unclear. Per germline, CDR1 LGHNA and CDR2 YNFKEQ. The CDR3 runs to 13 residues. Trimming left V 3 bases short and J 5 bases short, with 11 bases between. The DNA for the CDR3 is TGTGCCAGCAGCCACCCCGGACCCAACGAGCAGTACTTC. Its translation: CASSHPGPNEQYF.

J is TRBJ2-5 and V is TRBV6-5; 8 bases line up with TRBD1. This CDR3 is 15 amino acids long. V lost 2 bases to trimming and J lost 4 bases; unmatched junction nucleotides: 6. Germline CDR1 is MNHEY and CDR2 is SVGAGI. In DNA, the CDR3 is TGTGCCAGCAGTTACCTGACAGGGGTGAGAGAGACCCAGTACTTC. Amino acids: CASSYLTGVRETQYF.

The CDR3 sequence: CASSLPVNTEAFF. CDR3 DNA: TGTGCCAGCAGTTTGCCCGTGAACACTGAAGCTTTCTTT. The chain recombines TRBV28 with TRBJ1-1; D remains unclear. Germline V gene sequence: CDR1 MDHEN, CDR2 SYDVKM. V lost 3 bases and J lost 0, with 5 bases in between. This CDR3 has 13 residues.

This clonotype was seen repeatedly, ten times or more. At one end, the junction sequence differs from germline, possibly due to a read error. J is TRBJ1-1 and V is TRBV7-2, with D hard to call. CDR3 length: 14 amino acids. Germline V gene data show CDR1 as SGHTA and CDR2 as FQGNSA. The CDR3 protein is CASSLGSRNAEAFF. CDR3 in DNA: TGTGCCAGCAGCTTAGGATCAAGGAACGCTGAAGCTTTCTTT.

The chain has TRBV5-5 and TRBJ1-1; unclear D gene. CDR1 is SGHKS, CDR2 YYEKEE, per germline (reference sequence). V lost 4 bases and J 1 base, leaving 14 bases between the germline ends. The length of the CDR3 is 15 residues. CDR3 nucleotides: TGTGCCAGCAGCCCTCTCGGACGTTGGAACACTGAAGCTTTCTTT. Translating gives CASSPLGRWNTEAFF. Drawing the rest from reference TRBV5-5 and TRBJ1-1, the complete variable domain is DAGVTQSPTHLIKTRGQQVTLRCSPISGHKSVSWYQQVLGQGPQFIFQYYEKEERGRGNFPDRFSARQFPNYSSELNVNALLLGDSALYLCASSPLGRWNTEAFFGQGTRLTVV.

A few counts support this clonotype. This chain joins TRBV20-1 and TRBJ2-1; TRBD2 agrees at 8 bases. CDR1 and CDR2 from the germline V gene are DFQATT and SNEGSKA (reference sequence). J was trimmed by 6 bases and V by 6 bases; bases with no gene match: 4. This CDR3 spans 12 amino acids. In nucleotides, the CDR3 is TGCAGTGCGGGAGGGACTAGCAATGAGCAGTTCTTC. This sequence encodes CSAGGTSNEQFF.

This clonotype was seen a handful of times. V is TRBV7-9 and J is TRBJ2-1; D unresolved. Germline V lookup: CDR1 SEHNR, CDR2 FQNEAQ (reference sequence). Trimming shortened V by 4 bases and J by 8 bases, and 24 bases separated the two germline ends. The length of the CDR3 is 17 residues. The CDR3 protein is CASSSVHGLVGVDEQFF. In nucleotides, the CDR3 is TGTGCCAGCAGCTCCGTTCACGGCTTAGTTGGGGTCGATGAGCAGTTCTTC.

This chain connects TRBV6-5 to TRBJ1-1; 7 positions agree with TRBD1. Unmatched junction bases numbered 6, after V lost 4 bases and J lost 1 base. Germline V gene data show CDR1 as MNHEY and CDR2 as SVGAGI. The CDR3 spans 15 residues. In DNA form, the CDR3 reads TGTGCCAGCAGTTTAGACAGGGTCAGGAACACTGAAGCTTTCTTT. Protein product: CASSLDRVRNTEAFF.

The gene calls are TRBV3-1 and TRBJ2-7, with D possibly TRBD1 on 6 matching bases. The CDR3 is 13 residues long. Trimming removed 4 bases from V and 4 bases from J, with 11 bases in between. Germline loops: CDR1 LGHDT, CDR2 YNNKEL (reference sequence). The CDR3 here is CASSPQGLYEQYF. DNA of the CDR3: TGTGCCAGCAGCCCCCAGGGGCTATACGAGCAGTACTTC.

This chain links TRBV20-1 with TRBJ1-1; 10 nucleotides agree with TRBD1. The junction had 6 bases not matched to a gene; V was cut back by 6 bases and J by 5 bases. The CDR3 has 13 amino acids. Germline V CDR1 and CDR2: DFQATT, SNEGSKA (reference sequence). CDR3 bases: TGCAGTGCCTGGACAGGGGGAACGACTGAAGCTTTCTTT. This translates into CSAWTGGTTEAFF.

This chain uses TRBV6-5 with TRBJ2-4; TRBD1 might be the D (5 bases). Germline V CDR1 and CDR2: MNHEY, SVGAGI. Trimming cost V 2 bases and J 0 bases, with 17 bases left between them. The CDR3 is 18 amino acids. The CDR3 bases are TGTGCCAGCAGTTACGCAGGGCCTTCTGCTCTAGCCAAAAACATTCAGTACTTC. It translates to CASSYAGPSALAKNIQYF.

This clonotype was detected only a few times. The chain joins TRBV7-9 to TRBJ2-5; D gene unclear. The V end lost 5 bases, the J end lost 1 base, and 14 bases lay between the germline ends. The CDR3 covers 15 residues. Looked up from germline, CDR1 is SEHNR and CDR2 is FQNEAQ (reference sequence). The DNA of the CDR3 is TGTGCCAGCAGCAGAGACGTGGGTTCCCAAGAGACCCAGTACTTC. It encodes CASSRDVGSQETQYF. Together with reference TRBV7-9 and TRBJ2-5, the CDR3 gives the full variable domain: DTGVSQNPRHKITKRGQNVTFRCDPISEHNRLYWYRQTLGQGPEFLTYFQNEAQLEKSRLLSDRFSAERPKGSFSTLEIQRTEQGDSAMYLCASSRDVGSQETQYFGPGTRLLVL.

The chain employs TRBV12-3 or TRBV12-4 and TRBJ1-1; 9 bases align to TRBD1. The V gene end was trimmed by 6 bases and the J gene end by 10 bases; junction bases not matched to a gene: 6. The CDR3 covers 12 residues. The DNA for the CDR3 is TGTGCCAGCAGCCTCCCGGGACAGGGAGCTTTCTTT. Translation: CASSLPGQGAFF.

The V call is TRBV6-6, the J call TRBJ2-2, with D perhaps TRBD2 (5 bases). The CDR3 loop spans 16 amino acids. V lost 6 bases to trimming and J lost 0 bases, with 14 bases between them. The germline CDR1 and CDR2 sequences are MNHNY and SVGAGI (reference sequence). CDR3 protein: CASRDETTTNTGELFF. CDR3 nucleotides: TGTGCCAGCAGGGACGAGACTACTACGAACACCGGGGAGCTGTTTTTT.